This T cell receptor (beta chain) originates from a study of blood T cell repertoires in COVID-19. In the study overall: Specimens from acute and convalescent COVID-19 originated in the United States, Italy and Spain. Sample material is recorded as cDNA or gDNA derived from T cells, B-cell-depleted T cells, or PBMCs.

Original handling: Estimation of nucleated cell counts was performed using reference gene primer amplification. Profiled with immunoSEQ multiplex PCR; TCRdb holds only in-frame clones, not every one. The DNA gave D and trimming, while V, J and clone size come from that table. Of about 70,000 clones detected, roughly nine tenths appear once; the ten largest clones hold approximately 2.9%. Sequenced sample: peripheral blood. This receptor was taken from a man in his fifties with acute or convalescent COVID-19.

CDR3 protein: CASSLSMGQGFGLFF. The CDR3 DNA reads TGTGCCAGCAGTTTATCGATGGGACAGGGATTCGGACTGTTTTTT. The chain links TRBV27 to TRBJ1-4; 9 bases agree with TRBD1. The ends lost 0 bases at V and 13 bases at J; junction bases unmatched: 9. The CDR3 has 15 residues. Looked up from germline, CDR1 is MNHEY and CDR2 is SMNVEV (reference sequence).